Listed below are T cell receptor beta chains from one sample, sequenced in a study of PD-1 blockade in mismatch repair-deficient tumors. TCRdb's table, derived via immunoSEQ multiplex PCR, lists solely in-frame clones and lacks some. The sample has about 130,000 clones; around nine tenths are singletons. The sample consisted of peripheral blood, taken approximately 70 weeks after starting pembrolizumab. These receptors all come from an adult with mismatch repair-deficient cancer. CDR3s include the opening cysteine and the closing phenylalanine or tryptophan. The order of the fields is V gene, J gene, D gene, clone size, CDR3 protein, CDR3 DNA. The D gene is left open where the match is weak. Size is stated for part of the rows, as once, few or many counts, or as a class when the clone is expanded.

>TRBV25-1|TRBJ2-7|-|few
CASSEYGEQYF
TGTGCCAGCAGTGAATACGGCGAGCAGTACTTC
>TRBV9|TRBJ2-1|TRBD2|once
CASSVEPREAYNEQFF
TGTGCCAGCAGCGTAGAGCCGCGGGAGGCTTACAATGAGCAGTTCTTC
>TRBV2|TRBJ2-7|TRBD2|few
CASRLGLAGGEGNEQYF
TGTGCCAGCAGATTGGGACTAGCGGGAGGAGAAGGAAACGAGCAGTACTTC
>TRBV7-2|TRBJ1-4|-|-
CASSLIIHPSEEKLFF
TGTGCCAGCAGCTTGATAATTCATCCCTCAGAGGAAAAACTGTTTTTT
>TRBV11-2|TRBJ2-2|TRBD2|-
CASSTSGSAGELFF
TGTGCCAGCAGCACTAGCGGGAGTGCCGGGGAGCTGTTTTTT
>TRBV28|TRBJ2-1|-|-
CASIGQGSEQFF
TGTGCCAGCATCGGGCAGGGAAGTGAGCAGTTCTTC
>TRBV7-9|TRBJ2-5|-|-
CASSWGRDETQYF
TGTGCCAGCAGCTGGGGCAGGGATGAGACCCAGTACTTC
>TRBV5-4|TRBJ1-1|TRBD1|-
CASSLAGQQNTEVFF
TGTGCCAGCAGCTTGGCGGGACAGCAAAACACTGAAGTTTTCTTT
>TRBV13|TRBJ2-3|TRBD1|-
CASSFAATGVGRVTQYF
TGTGCCAGCAGCTTTGCCGCAACAGGGGTGGGAAGGGTTACGCAGTATTTT
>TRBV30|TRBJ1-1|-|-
CAWSKAEAFF
TGTGCCTGGAGTAAGGCTGAAGCTTTCTTT